The 9 T cell receptor beta chains in this list originate from one sample, sequenced in a study of blood T cells in healthy people across ages. Primers used in a second PCR of roughly 6 to 11 cycles were a sample-barcoded 5' primer and a J-beta primer mix. Each CDR3 protein gets one entry after TCRdb re-called the 5' RACE reads with MiXCR. Seen here are about 640,000 distinct CDR3 sequences, roughly 53% observed once, and the top ten hold 30% to 45%. The sample comprised blood. The receptors derive from a man between 60 and 70 years old in good health.

The chain couples TRBV13 to TRBJ2-2; unclear D gene. Germline CDR1 reads PRHDT; CDR2 reads FYEKMQ (reference sequence). V was trimmed by 4 bases and J by 3 bases, leaving 9 bases between them. The CDR3 has 14 amino acids. CDR3 sequence (DNA): TGTGCCAGCAGCTCCGCTGGGTACACCGGGGAGCTGTTTTTT. Translating gives CASSSAGYTGELFF.

The chain carries TRBV4-1 and TRBJ1-4; D might be TRBD1 (5 bases). V lost 1 base, J lost 6 bases, and 12 bases lay in between. Germline V gives CDR1 MGHRA, CDR2 YSYEKL. This CDR3 is 15 amino acids long. CDR3 coding DNA: TGCGCCAGCAGCCAAGGGTGGGGACTCCATGAAAAACTGTTTTTT. This encodes CASSQGWGLHEKLFF.

DNA of the CDR3: TGTGCCAGCAGCAAGCCGGGCTCCTACGAGCAGTACTTC. The encoded protein is CASSKPGSYEQYF. V gene TRBV21-1 combines with J gene TRBJ2-7. TRBV21-1 is a listed pseudogene. The CDR3 runs 13 residues.

As to this clonotype: This likely comes from a read error, as the CDR3 has no conserved phenylalanine or tryptophan at its end. The DNA is left out, because the CDR3 cannot be placed on it with certainty; the CDR3 is given as TCRdb lists it. The chain links TRBV21-1 to TRBJ1-1; the table's D call of TRBD1 was not tested on the DNA. TRBV21-1 is marked as a pseudogene. The CDR3 adds up to 16 amino acids, both ends counted. The CDR3 sequence is CASSKGKGAGYTEAFC.

The chain couples TRBV20-1 to TRBJ1-6; D may be TRBD1 (5 bases). From germline, CDR1 is DFQATT and CDR2 SNEGSKA (reference sequence). This CDR3 is 14 amino acids long. V was clipped by 0 bases and J by 2 bases, with 5 bases between them. Here the CDR3 DNA reads TGCAGTGCTAGAGAGACAGCCTATAATTCACCCCTCCACTTT. Translating gives CSARETAYNSPLHF.

CDR3 sequence reads: CSAGGRRETQYF. CDR3 DNA sequence: TGCAGCGCGGGGGGGCGTAGGGAGACCCAGTACTTC. This chain joins TRBV29-1 and TRBJ2-5, with 8 bases that match TRBD2. The CDR3 spans 12 residues. Trimming removed 7 bases from V and 5 bases from J; junction bases left unmatched: 6. Per germline, CDR1 SQVTM and CDR2 ANQGSEA.

This clonotype is medium-sized in the sample. Compared with germline, one end of the junction differs, possibly owing to a read error. The chain links TRBV4-1 to TRBJ1-6, with 10 nucleotides matching TRBD1. From germline, CDR1 is MGHRA and CDR2 YSYEKL. This CDR3 has 17 amino acids. As DNA, the CDR3 is TGCGCCAGCAGACAAGATGCTAGGGACAGGGGTTATTCACCCCTCCACTTT. It is translated as CASRQDARDRGYSPLHF.

This sequence joins TRBV20-1 and TRBJ2-5, with D perhaps matching TRBD1 (6 bases). The CDR3 loop spans 14 amino acids. V gave up 3 bases and J gave up 6 bases, with 17 bases separating them. Per the germline V gene, CDR1 is DFQATT and CDR2 is SNEGSKA (reference sequence). The CDR3 spells CSASPPSQGQTQYF. The CDR3 bases are TGCAGTGCTAGCCCTCCATCACAGGGACAGACCCAGTACTTC.

The rearrangement links TRBV20-1 to TRBJ2-5; the D call may be TRBD1 or TRBD2 (5 bases each). TRBJ2-1 explains the end of the DNA better; the J call may be wrong. The CDR3 extends over 15 amino acids. Germline V gene sequence: CDR1 DFQATT, CDR2 SNEGSKA (reference sequence). The CDR3 DNA follows: TGCAGTGCTACCTCCCTAGAGGGGTCCCAAGAGACCCAGTTCTTC. Protein sequence: CSATSLEGSQETQFF.